What follows describes a single TCR beta chain. This entry comes from a study of blood T cell dynamics during melanoma immunotherapy. This sample's time point: week 3, after first cycle of checkpoint inhibitor. One draw preceded checkpoint blockade; another followed its first cycle at week 3. Here immunoSEQ multiplex PCR was the method, and the copy in TCRdb shows in-frame clones only, minus some. The sample holds 13,000 or so clones, approximately 88% seen once. The receptor comes from a human donor with melanoma. The specimen comprised blood, sampled from a patient treated with checkpoint blockade.

CDR3: CASSLGLSNSPLHF. The CDR3 coding sequence is TGCGCCAGCAGCTTGGGACTGTCTAATTCACCCCTCCACTTT. The gene calls are TRBV5-1 and TRBJ1-6; no clear D. Per the germline V gene, CDR1 is SGHRS and CDR2 is YFSETQ. The length of the CDR3 is 14 residues. V was shortened by 0 bases and J by 6 bases, with 7 bases between the two germline ends. The whole variable domain, remainder taken from reference TRBV5-1 and TRBJ1-6, is KAGVTQTPRYLIKTRGQQVTLSCSPISGHRSVSWYQQTPGQGLQFLFEYFSETQRNKGNFPGRFSGRQFSNSRSEMNVSTLELGDSALYLCASSLGLSNSPLHFGNGTRLTVT.